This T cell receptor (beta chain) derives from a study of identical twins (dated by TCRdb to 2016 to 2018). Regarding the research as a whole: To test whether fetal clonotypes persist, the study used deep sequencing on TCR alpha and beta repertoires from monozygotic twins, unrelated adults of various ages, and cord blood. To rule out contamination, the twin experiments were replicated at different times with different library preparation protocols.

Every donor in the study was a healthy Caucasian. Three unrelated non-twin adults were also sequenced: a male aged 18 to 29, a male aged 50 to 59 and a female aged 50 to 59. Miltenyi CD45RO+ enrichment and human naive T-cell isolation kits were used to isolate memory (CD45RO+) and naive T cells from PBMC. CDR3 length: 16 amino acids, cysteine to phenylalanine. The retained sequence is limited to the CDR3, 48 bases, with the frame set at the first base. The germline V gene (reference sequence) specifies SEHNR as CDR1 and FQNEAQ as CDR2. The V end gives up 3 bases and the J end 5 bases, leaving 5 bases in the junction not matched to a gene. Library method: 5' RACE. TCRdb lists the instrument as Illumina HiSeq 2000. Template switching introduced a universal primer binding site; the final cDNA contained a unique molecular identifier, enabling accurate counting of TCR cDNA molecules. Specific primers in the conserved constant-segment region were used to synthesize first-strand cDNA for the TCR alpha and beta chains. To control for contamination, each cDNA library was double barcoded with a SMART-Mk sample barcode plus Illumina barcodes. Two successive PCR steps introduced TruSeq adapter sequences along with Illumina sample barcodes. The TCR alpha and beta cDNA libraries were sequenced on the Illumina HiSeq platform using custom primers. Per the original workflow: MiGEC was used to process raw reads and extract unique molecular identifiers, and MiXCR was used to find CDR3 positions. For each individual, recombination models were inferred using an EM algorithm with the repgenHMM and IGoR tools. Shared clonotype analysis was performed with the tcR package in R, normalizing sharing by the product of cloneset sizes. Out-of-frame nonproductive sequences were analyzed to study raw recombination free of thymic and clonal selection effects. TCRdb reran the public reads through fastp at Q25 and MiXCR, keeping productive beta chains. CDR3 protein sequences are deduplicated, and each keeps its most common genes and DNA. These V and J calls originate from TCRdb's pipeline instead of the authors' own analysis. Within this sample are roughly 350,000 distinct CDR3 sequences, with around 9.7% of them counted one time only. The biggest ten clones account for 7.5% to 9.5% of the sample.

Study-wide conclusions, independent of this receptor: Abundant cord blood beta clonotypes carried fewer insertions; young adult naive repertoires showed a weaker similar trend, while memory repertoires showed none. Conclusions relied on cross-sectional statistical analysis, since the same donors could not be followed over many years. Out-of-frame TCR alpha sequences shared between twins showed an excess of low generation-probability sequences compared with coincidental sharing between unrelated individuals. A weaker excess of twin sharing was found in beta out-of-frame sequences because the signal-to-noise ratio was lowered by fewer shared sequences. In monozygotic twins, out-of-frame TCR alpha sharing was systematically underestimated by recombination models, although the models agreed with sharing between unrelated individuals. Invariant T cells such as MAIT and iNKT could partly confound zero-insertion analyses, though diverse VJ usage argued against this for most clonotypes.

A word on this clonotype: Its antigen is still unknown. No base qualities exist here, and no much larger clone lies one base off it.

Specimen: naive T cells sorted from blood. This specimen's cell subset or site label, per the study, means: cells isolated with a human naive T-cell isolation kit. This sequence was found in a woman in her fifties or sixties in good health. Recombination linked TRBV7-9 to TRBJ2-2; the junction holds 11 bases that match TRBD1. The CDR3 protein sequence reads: CASSFGQGARTGELFF. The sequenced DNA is TGTGCCAGCAGCTTTGGACAGGGGGCAAGGACCGGGGAGCTGTTTTTT.